The rows below give T cell receptor beta chains drawn from one sample of a study of early stage breast cancer tumors. Assay: immunoSEQ multiplex PCR; the TCRdb copy retains only in-frame clones and omits some. The table lists 8,500 to 10,000 clones, about two thirds of them singletons, with 15% to 20% in the top ten. Sequenced sample: normal breast tissue next to the tumor. The source of these receptors is a person in their 60s with breast cancer. CDR3s include the opening cysteine and the closing phenylalanine or tryptophan. A D gene is named only where the DNA matches it firmly.

>TRBV30|.
CAWSPLNGGGLFYGYTF
>TRBV2|TRBD1
CASSAGQGDTEAFF
>TRBV7-3|TRBD1
CASSLVPGGGEQYF
>TRBV5-6|.
CASSLGREKLFF
>TRBV30|TRBD1
CAWSRWTGGQDGGTEAFF
>TRBV19|.
CASSRPRDGGNTIYF
>TRBV10-3|TRBD2
CAISEGLAGTQETQYF
>TRBV7-8|.
CASSLEQGEDEKLFF
>TRBV25-1|TRBD2
CASSLGLAEITDTQYF
>TRBV30|.
CAWSGTAGGYTF
>TRBV4-3|TRBD1
CASSPGDREEQPQHF
>TRBV7-8|TRBD1
CASTNRGNTEAFF
>TRBV7-9|.
CASSPKPRDIPYEQYF
>TRBV6-5|TRBD1
CASRSDRGSYEQYF
>TRBV27|TRBD2
CASSFGLASYEQYF
>TRBV5-8|.
CASSLTNTEAFF
>TRBV18|TRBD1
CASSPIDRGQAEAFF
>TRBV25-1|TRBD1
CASSGTGTGRTEAFF
>TRBV11-2|TRBD2
CASSLGSGDTDTQYF
>TRBV27|.
CASSLVAGTEAFF
>TRBV19|.
CASSIQGNTEAFF
>TRBV29-1|TRBD1
CSVETGVGETQYF
>TRBV29-1|.
CSEWAPSGGYTF
>TRBV7-2|TRBD1
CASSWGQSNQPQHF
>TRBV6-6|.
CASSPKGGGYNEQFF
>TRBV7-6|TRBD1
CASSPRTGKGETQYF
>TRBV27|TRBD1
CASSWGTGWETQYF
>TRBV6-6|.
CASSENQPQHF
>TRBV5-5|TRBD1
CASSTLTGTGSHTF
>TRBV25-1|TRBD1
CASSPRQGYGYTF
>TRBV27|TRBD2
CASSFRPSGAYSYEQYF
>TRBV19|.
CASSISLGGYTF
>TRBV11-2|.
CASSLVPTGGTIYF
>TRBV5-4|.
CASSLLDSPYYGYTF
>TRBV7-2|.
CASSLELGALGGNTIYF
>TRBV28|TRBD1
CASSFVQGRNSNQPQHF
>TRBV27|.
CASSLEAGAYEQYF
>TRBV7-2|TRBD2
CASNPGGAGGYEQYF
>TRBV9|.
CASSVRTGWEQYF
>TRBV7-6|.
CASSLGAANTEAFF
>TRBV11-3|.
CASSSPPGSGQFLNSYEQYF
>TRBV6-1|.
CASSERGGRSTEAFF
>TRBV19|.
CASSTLFAGFEAFF
>TRBV29-1|TRBD1
CSVGGGQGVYEQYF
>TRBV2|.
CASSDQGPSTEAFF
>TRBV5-1|TRBD2
CASSPSGTRETQYF
>TRBV5-1|TRBD2
CASSFWEGAKNIQYF
>TRBV28|TRBD1
CASRSQGYSGNTIYF
>TRBV27|TRBD2
CASSLLTPGLAGGETQYF
>TRBV19|.
CASSISSGTMNTEAFF
>TRBV5-6|.
CASSKGVRGRYEQYF
>TRBV2|.
CAATGLDSYEQYF
>TRBV7-8|.
CASSLASMNTGELFF